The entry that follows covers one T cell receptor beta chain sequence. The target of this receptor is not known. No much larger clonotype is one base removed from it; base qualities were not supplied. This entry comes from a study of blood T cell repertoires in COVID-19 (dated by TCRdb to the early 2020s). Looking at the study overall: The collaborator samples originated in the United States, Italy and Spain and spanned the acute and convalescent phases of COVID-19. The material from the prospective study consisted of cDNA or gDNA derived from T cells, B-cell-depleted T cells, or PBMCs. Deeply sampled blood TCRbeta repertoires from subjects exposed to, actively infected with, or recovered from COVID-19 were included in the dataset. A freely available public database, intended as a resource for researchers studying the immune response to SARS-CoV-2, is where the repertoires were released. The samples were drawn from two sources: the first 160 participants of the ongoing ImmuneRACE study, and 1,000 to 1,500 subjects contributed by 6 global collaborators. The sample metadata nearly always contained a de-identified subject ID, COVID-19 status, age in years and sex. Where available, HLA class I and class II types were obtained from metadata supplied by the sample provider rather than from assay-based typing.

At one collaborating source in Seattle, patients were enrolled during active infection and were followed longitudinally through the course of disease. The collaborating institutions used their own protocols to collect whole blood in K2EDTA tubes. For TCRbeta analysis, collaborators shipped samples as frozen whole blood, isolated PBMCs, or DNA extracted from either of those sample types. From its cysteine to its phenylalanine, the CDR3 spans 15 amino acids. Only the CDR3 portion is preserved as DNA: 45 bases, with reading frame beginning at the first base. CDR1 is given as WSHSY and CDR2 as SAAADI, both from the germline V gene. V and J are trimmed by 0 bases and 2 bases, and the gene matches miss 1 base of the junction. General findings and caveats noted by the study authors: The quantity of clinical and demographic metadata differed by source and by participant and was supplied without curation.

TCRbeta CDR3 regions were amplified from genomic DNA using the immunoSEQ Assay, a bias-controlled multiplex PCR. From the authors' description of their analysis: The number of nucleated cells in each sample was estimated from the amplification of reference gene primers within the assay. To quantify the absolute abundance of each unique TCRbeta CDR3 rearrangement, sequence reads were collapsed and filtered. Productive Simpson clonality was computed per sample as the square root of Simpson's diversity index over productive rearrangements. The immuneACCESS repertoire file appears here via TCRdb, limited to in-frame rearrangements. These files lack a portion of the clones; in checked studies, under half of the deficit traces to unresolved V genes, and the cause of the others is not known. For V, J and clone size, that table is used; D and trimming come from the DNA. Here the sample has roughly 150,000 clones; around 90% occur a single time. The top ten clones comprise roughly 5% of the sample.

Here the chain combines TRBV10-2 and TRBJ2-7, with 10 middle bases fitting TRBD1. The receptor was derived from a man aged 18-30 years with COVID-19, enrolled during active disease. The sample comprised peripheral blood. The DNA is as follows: TGCGCCAGCAGTGAGTCGACAGGGGGCGCCTACGAGCAGTACTTC. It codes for CASSESTGGAYEQYF.